This T cell receptor (beta chain) was retrieved from a study of blood T cell repertoires in COVID-19. Study at large: Sites across the United States, Italy and Spain contributed samples from acute and convalescent COVID-19.

Recovery meant two consecutive negative NP/OP PCR tests, professional clearance, or resolved symptoms. TCRdb's copy holds only in-frame clones and misses some; the assay was immunoSEQ multiplex PCR. The sample includes approximately 200,000 clones, around 85% of them seen just once. CDR1 is LNHDA and CDR2 is SQIVND in the germline V gene (reference sequence). The CDR3 length is 13 residues. Trimming removed 6 bases at V and 4 bases at J, with 13 bases between. The clonotype was recovered from a man between 40 and 49 years old who had recovered from COVID-19. This chain connects TRBV19 to TRBJ2-7, with D perhaps matching TRBD2 (5 bases). Material for sequencing was PBMCs or T cells enriched from blood (not recorded which). CDR3 protein: CASSREGLYEQYF. The CDR3 nucleotides read TGTGCCAGTAGCCGAGAGGGTTTGTACGAGCAGTACTTC.